Here is one TCR beta chain with its context. What antigen it recognizes has not been identified. It has no much larger one-base neighbor in the sample; base qualities were not kept. These data belong to a study of blood T cell repertoires in COVID-19 (dated by TCRdb to between 2020 and 2021). Some background on the complete study: The collaborator samples originated in the United States, Italy and Spain and spanned the acute and convalescent phases of COVID-19. Subjects who had been exposed to COVID-19, were actively infected with it, or had recovered from it provided the deeply sampled blood TCRbeta repertoires that made up the dataset. Nearly every sample came with metadata listing a de-identified subject ID, COVID-19 status, age in years and sex. The samples were drawn from two sources: the first 160 participants of the ongoing ImmuneRACE study, and 1,254 subjects contributed by 6 global collaborators. A freely available public database, intended as a resource for researchers studying the immune response to SARS-CoV-2, is where the repertoires were released. HLA class I and class II types, where available, came from metadata supplied by the sample provider rather than from assay-based typing. The material from the prospective study consisted of cDNA or gDNA derived from T cells, B-cell-depleted T cells, or PBMCs.

The immunoSEQ Assay, a bias-controlled multiplex PCR, was used to amplify TCRbeta CDR3 regions from genomic DNA. Turning to the authors' computational methods: Within the assay, amplification of reference gene primers was used to estimate how many nucleated cells each sample contained. To quantify the absolute abundance of each unique TCRbeta CDR3 rearrangement, sequence reads were collapsed and filtered. For each sample, productive Simpson clonality was calculated as the square root of Simpson's diversity index over productive rearrangements. TCRdb mirrors the immuneACCESS table, restricted to in-frame sequences. Some clones are absent from its copies; in checked studies, under half trace to an unresolved V gene, and the reason for the others is unknown. V, J and clone size derive from that table, while D and trimming were established from the DNA sequence. In this sample the table shows about 130,000 clones, roughly three quarters of which occur a single time. Approximately 5% of the sample goes to the ten largest clones.

Study-level results and caveats: How much clinical and demographic metadata was included differed by source and by participant, and the metadata was provided uncurated.

In Seattle, one collaborating source enrolled patients while the infection was active and tracked those patients longitudinally over the course of disease. The collaborating institutions used their own protocols to collect whole blood in K2EDTA tubes. For TCRbeta analysis, collaborators shipped samples in one of three forms: frozen whole blood, isolated PBMCs, or DNA extracted from either of those sample types. Inclusive of the bounding cysteine and phenylalanine, the CDR3 is 15 residues long. Of the read, only the CDR3 DNA is kept; its 45 bases are in frame from base 1. Trimming accounts for 2 bases at V and 1 base at J, while the number of junction bases matched to no gene is 3. The germline V gene sets CDR1 to MNHNS and CDR2 to SASEGT.

Sequenced sample: peripheral blood. The chain uses TRBV6-1 and TRBJ2-5; TRBD2 lines up with 8 middle nucleotides. This TCR was recovered from a woman aged 70 to 79 with COVID-19, enrolled during active disease. CDR3 region: CASSEQLAGQETQYF. DNA sequence: TGTGCCAGCAGTGAACAGCTAGCGGGCCAAGAGACCCAGTACTTC.